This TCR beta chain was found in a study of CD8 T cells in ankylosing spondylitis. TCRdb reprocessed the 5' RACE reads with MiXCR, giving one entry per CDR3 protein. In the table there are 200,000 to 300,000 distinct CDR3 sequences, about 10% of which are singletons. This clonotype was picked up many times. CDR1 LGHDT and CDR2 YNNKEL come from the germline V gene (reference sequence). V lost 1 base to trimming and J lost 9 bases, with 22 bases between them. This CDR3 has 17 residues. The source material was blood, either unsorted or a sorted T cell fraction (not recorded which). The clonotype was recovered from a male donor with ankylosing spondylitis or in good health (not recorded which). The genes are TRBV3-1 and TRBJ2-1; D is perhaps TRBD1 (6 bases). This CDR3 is CASSQVELGSLDSEQFF. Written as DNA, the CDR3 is TGTGCCAGCAGCCAAGTCGAACTAGGGTCTCTGGACAGTGAGCAGTTCTTC.